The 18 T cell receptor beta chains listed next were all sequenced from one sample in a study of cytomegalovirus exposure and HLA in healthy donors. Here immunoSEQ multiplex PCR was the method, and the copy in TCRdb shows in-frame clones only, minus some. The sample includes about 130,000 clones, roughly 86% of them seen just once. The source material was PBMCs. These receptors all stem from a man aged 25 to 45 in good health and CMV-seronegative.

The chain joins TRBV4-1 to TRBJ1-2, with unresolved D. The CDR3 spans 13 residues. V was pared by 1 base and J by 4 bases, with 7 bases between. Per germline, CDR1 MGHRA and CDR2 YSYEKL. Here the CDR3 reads CASSQVSGYGYTF. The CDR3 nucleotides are TGCGCCAGCAGCCAAGTTAGCGGCTATGGCTACACCTTC.

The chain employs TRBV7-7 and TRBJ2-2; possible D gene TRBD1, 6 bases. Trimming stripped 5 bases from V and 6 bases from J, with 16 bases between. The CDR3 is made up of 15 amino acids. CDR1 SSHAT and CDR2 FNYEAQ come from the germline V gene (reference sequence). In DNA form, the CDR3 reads TGTGCCAGCAGCCCCCGGCAGGGGTTTCCCGGGGAGCTGTTTTTT. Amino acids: CASSPRQGFPGELFF. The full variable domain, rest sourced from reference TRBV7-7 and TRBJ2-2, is GAGVSQSPRYKVTKRGQDVTLRCDPISSHATLYWYQQALGQGPEFLTYFNYEAQPDKSGLPSDRFSAERPEGSISTLTIQRTEQRDSAMYRCASSPRQGFPGELFFGEGSRLTVL.

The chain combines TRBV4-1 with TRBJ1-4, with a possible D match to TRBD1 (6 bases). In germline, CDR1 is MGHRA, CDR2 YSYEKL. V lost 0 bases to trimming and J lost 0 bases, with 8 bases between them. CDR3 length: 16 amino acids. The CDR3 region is CASSQDGQSTNEKLFF. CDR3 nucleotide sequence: TGCGCCAGCAGCCAAGACGGACAGTCAACTAATGAAAAACTGTTTTTT.

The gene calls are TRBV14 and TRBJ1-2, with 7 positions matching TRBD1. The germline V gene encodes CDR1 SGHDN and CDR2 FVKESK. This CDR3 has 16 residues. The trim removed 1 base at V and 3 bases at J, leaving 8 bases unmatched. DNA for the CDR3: TGTGCCAGCAGCCAAGGTCAGACAGGGCGGGACTATGGCTACACCTTC. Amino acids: CASSQGQTGRDYGYTF.

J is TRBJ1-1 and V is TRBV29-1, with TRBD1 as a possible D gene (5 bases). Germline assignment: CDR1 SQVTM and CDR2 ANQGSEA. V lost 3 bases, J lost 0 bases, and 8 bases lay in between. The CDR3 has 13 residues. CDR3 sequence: CSVDTDMNTEAFF. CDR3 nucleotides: TGCAGCGTTGATACGGACATGAACACTGAAGCTTTCTTT.

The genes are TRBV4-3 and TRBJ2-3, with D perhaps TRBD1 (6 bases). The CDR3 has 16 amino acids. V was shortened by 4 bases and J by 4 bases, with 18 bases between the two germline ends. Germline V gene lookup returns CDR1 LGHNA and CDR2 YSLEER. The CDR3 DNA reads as TGCGCCAGCAGCCGACGGAGAGGGGGTTGGGCAGATACGCAGTATTTT. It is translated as CASSRRRGGWADTQYF.

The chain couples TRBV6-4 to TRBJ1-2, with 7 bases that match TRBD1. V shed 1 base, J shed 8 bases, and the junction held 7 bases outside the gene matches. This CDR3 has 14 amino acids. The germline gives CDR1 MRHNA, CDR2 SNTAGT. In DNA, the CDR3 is TGTGCCAGCAGTGACTATAACAGGGGTGGCGGCTACACCTTC. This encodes CASSDYNRGGGYTF.

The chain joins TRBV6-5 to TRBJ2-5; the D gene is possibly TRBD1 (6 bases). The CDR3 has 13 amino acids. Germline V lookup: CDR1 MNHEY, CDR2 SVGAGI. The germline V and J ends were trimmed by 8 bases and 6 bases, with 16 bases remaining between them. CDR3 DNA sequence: TGTGCCAGCGGGGCGCCAGGGACAAAGACCCAGTACTTC. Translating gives CASGAPGTKTQYF.

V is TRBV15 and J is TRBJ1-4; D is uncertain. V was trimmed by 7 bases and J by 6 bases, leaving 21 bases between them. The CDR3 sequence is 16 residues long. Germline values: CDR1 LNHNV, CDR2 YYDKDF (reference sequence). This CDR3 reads CATMAGRFLEDEKLFF. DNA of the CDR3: TGTGCCACCATGGCGGGGAGGTTTCTGGAGGATGAAAAACTGTTTTTT.

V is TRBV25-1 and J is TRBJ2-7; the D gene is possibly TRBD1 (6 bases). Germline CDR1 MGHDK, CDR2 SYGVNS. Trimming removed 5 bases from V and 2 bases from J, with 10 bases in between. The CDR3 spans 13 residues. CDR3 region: CASSTRGAYEQYF. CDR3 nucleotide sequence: TGTGCCAGCAGTACCAGGGGCGCCTACGAGCAGTACTTC.

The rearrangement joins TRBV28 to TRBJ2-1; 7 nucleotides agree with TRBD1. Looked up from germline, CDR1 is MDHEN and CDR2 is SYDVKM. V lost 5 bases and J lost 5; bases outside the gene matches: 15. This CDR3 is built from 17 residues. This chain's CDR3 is CASSLRTGSQVDNEQFF. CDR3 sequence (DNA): TGTGCCAGCAGTCTCCGGACAGGTTCGCAAGTCGACAATGAGCAGTTCTTC. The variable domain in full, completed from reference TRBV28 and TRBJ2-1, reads DVKVTQSSRYLVKRTGEKVFLECVQDMDHENMFWYRQDPGLGLRLIYFSYDVKMKEKGDIPEGYSVSREKKERFSLILESASTNQTSMYLCASSLRTGSQVDNEQFFGPGTRLTVL.

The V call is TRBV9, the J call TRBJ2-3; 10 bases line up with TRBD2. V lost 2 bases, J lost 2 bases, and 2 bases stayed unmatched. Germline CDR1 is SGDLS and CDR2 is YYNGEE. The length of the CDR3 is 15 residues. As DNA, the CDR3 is TGTGCCAGCAGCGTTAGCGGGGGGATCACAGATACGCAGTATTTT. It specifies CASSVSGGITDTQYF.

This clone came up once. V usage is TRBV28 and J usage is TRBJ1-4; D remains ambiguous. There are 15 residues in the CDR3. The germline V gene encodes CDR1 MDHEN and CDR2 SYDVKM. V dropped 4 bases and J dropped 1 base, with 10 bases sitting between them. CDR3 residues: CASSSRRVTNEKLFF. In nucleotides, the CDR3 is TGTGCCAGCAGTTCCCGCCGGGTAACTAATGAAAAACTGTTTTTT. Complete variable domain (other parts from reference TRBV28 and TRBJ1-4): DVKVTQSSRYLVKRTGEKVFLECVQDMDHENMFWYRQDPGLGLRLIYFSYDVKMKEKGDIPEGYSVSREKKERFSLILESASTNQTSMYLCASSSRRVTNEKLFFGSGTQLSVL.

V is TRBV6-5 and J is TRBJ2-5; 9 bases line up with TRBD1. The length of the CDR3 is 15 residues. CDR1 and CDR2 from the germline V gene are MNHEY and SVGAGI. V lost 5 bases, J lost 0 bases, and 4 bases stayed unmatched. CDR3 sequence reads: CASSQDRGYQETQYF. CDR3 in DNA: TGTGCCAGCAGTCAAGACAGGGGGTACCAAGAGACCCAGTACTTC.

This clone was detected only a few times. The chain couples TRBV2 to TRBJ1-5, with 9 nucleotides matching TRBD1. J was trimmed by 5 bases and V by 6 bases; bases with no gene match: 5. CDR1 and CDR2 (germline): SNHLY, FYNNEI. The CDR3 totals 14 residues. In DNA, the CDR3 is TGTGCCAGCAGGAAGACAGGGGGGGATCAGCCCCAGCATTTT. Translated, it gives CASRKTGGDQPQHF.

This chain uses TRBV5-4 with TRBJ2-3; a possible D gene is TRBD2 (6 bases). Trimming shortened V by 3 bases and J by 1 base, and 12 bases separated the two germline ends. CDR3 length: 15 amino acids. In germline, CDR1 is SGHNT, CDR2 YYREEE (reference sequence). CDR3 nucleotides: TGTGCCAGCAGCTCACTAGCCCAAGGCACAGATACGCAGTATTTT. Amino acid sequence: CASSSLAQGTDTQYF.

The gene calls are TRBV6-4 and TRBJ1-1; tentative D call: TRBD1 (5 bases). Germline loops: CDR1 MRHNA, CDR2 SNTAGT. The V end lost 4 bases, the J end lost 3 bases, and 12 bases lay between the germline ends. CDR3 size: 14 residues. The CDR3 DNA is TGTGCCAGCAGTGGCCTCGGGGGGGACACTGAAGCTTTCTTT. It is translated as CASSGLGGDTEAFF.

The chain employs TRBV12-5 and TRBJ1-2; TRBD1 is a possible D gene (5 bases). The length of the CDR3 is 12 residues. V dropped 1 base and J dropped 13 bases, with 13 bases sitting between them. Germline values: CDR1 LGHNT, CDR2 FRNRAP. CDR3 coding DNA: TGTGCTAGTGGTTTGGACCTTACAGGTTCCACCTTC. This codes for CASGLDLTGSTF.